A single sample is the source of the 25 T cell receptor beta chains below, sequenced in a study of technical replicates of blood from a handful of donors. TCRdb's copy holds only in-frame clones and misses some; the assay was immunoSEQ multiplex PCR. Of approximately 73,000 clones in the sample, 85% to 95% were seen once. The sample was T cells isolated from PBMCs. The receptors were gathered from a human donor in good health.

The V call is TRBV15, the J call TRBJ1-2; 8 nucleotides align to TRBD1. In germline, CDR1 is LNHNV, CDR2 YYDKDF (reference sequence). The CDR3 runs to 16 residues. J was trimmed by 3 bases and V by 0 bases; bases with no gene match: 6. Here the CDR3 DNA reads TGTGCCACCAGCAGAGATCTGCCGGACAGGGACTATGGCTACACCTTC. As protein: CATSRDLPDRDYGYTF.

The chain uses TRBV30 and TRBJ2-5; unclear D gene. Looked up from germline, CDR1 is GTSNPN and CDR2 is SVGIG (reference sequence). This CDR3 has 12 amino acids. Trimming cost V 0 bases and J 5 bases, with 7 bases left between them. CDR3 region: CAWSVAGETQYF. CDR3 coding DNA: TGTGCCTGGAGTGTTGCCGGGGAGACCCAGTACTTC.

The chain carries TRBV12-2 and TRBJ1-3. TRBV12-2 is deemed a pseudogene. The CDR3 contains 14 residues. The chain's CDR3 is CASRLEVSGNTIYF. The CDR3 bases are TGTGCAAGTCGACTGGAGGTCTCTGGAAACACCATATATTTT.

The V and J genes are TRBV30 and TRBJ2-3, with 8 positions matching TRBD1. In germline, CDR1 is GTSNPN, CDR2 SVGIG (reference sequence). The CDR3 has 14 residues. J lost 2 bases, V lost 7 bases, and 8 bases had no gene match. The CDR3 sequence: CAYDRGYLTDTQYF. The CDR3, as DNA: TGTGCCTATGACAGGGGCTACCTCACAGATACGCAGTATTTT.

V usage is TRBV7-8 and J usage is TRBJ2-1; a weak D match, TRBD2 (5 bases). The germline CDR1 and CDR2 sequences are SGHVS and FQNEAQ. CDR3 length: 18 amino acids. Deletions cut 4 bases from V and 0 bases from J, with 19 bases between. The CDR3 DNA reads TGTGCCAGCAGCTCTGCGCTTAGCCTCCTAGCCTCCTACAATGAGCAGTTCTTC. It translates to CASSSALSLLASYNEQFF.

The chain joins TRBV29-1 to TRBJ2-3, with 10 bases identical to TRBD2. This CDR3 is built from 14 residues. Germline CDR1 SQVTM, CDR2 ANQGSEA. V trimming: 3 bases; J trimming: 4 bases; junction bases outside the gene matches: 4. CDR3 sequence reads: CSVEASGRPDTQYF. Here the CDR3 DNA reads TGCAGCGTTGAGGCTAGCGGGAGACCAGATACGCAGTATTTT.

V usage is TRBV7-9 and J usage is TRBJ2-2, with a possible D match to TRBD2 (5 bases). The CDR3 extends over 13 amino acids. Germline V gene sequence: CDR1 SEHNR, CDR2 FQNEAQ (reference sequence). The CDR3 spells CAPRRTNTGELFF. The DNA for the CDR3 is TGTGCTCCTAGGAGGACGAACACCGGGGAGCTGTTTTTT. Full variable domain (rest looked up from reference TRBV7-9 and TRBJ2-2): DTGVSQNPRHKITKRGQNVTFRCDPISEHNRLYWYRQTLGQGPEFLTYFQNEAQLEKSRLLSDRFSAERPKGSFSTLEIQRTEQGDSAMYLCAPRRTNTGELFFGEGSRLTVL.

The V call is TRBV6-1, the J call TRBJ2-7; the match to TRBD2 covers 9 bases. Germline V gene data show CDR1 as MNHNS and CDR2 as SASEGT. J gave up 4 bases and V 6 bases, and 7 bases lay outside the gene matches. This CDR3 is built from 14 residues. The CDR3 loop reads CASRVAGEGYEQYF. CDR3 bases: TGTGCCAGCAGAGTAGCGGGAGAGGGTTACGAGCAGTACTTC.

The chain couples TRBV6-6 to TRBJ1-2; D uncertain. The CDR3 spans 14 residues. The germline V and J ends were trimmed by 2 bases and 1 base, with 8 bases remaining between them. Germline lookup yields CDR1 MNHNY and CDR2 SVGAGI (reference sequence). The DNA for the CDR3 is TGTGCCAGCAGTTACGCCCAGGTTAACTATGGCTACACCTTC. Amino acid sequence: CASSYAQVNYGYTF.

The sample holds one count of this clone. V usage is TRBV6-6 and J usage is TRBJ2-6, with TRBD1 matching 9 bases. Losses at the gene ends were 7 bases for V and 12 bases for J; bases not matched to a gene: 10. The CDR3 loop spans 14 amino acids. The V gene's germline CDR1 is MNHNY and CDR2 SVGAGI (reference sequence). The CDR3 spells CASTEGTGRLVLTF. The CDR3, as DNA: TGTGCCAGCACCGAGGGGACAGGGCGTCTCGTCCTGACTTTC.

The chain combines TRBV28 with TRBJ2-5; 8 bases agree with TRBD1. The CDR3 is made up of 15 amino acids. Trimming cost V 2 bases and J 4 bases; bases outside gene matches: 6. Germline V gene data show CDR1 as MDHEN and CDR2 as SYDVKM. CDR3 amino acids: CASSLPTGVGETQYF. The CDR3 DNA sequence: TGTGCCAGCAGTTTACCGACAGGGGTAGGAGAGACCCAGTACTTC.

The CDR3 is CASSPPRRVNQPQHF. Here the CDR3 DNA reads TGTGCCAGTAGTCCTCCTCGACGGGTCAATCAGCCCCAGCATTTT. The genes are TRBV19 and TRBJ1-5, with D unresolved. V gave up 5 bases and J gave up 3 bases, with 14 bases separating them. The CDR3 runs 15 residues. Germline CDR1 is LNHDA and CDR2 is SQIVND (reference sequence). The complete variable domain, with remaining parts taken from reference TRBV19 and TRBJ1-5, reads DGGITQSPKYLFRKEGQNVTLSCEQNLNHDAMYWYRQDPGQGLRLIYYSQIVNDFQKGDIAEGYSVSREKKESFPLTVTSAQKNPTAFYLCASSPPRRVNQPQHFGDGTRLSIL.

The chain employs TRBV10-3 and TRBJ2-7; possible D gene TRBD2, 6 bases. Germline CDR1 ENHRY, CDR2 SYGVKD. V lost 6 bases to trimming and J lost 5 bases, with 20 bases between them. This CDR3 region has 15 residues. CDR3 protein: CAIRPRELGRNEQYF. As DNA, the CDR3 is TGTGCCATCAGGCCCCGGGAGTTAGGAAGGAACGAGCAGTACTTC.

The chain combines TRBV5-5 with TRBJ1-5, with D maybe TRBD1 (6 bases). The CDR3 consists of 14 residues. The V gene lost 4 bases and the J gene lost 2 bases, with 10 bases spanning the gap. The V gene's germline CDR1 is SGHKS and CDR2 YYEKEE (reference sequence). CDR3 residues: CASSRPGGNQPQHF. Written as DNA, the CDR3 is TGTGCCAGCAGCCGTCCAGGGGGCAATCAGCCCCAGCATTTT. The entire variable domain, with the rest obtained from reference TRBV5-5 and TRBJ1-5, is as follows: DAGVTQSPTHLIKTRGQQVTLRCSPISGHKSVSWYQQVLGQGPQFIFQYYEKEERGRGNFPDRFSARQFPNYSSELNVNALLLGDSALYLCASSRPGGNQPQHFGDGTRLSIL.

This clone was picked up one time. The chain couples TRBV6-1 to TRBJ2-7; D uncertain. Between the trimmed V and J ends, which lost 5 bases and 3 bases, there was a span of 11 bases. Germline V gene lookup returns CDR1 MNHNS and CDR2 SASEGT. This CDR3 is built from 13 residues. CDR3 protein: CASSFYRVYEQYF. The DNA of the CDR3 is TGTGCCAGCAGTTTCTACCGAGTCTACGAGCAGTACTTC.

This rearrangement joins TRBV27 to TRBJ2-7, with TRBD1 identical over 8 bases. CDR1 and CDR2 from the germline V gene are MNHEY and SMNVEV (reference sequence). Losses at the gene ends were 0 bases for V and 4 bases for J; bases not matched to a gene: 2. The CDR3 loop spans 14 amino acids. This CDR3 is CASSLSTGGYEQYF. The CDR3 DNA follows: TGTGCCAGCAGTTTATCTACAGGGGGATACGAGCAGTACTTC.

The chain carries TRBV10-3 and TRBJ2-1; TRBD2 agrees at 14 bases. Germline lookup yields CDR1 ENHRY and CDR2 SYGVKD. V gave up 7 bases and J gave up 6 bases; unmatched junction bases: 14. The CDR3 covers 18 residues. The CDR3 DNA reads as TGTGCCATCACCTTGGGACTAGCGGGAGAGGACCCTAGCAATGAGCAGTTCTTC. It specifies CAITLGLAGEDPSNEQFF.

The CDR3 nucleotides are TGTGCCAGCAGCTTAGCGGGGACAGGGGAAAGGGAGACCCAGTACTTC. Protein: CASSLAGTGERETQYF. The chain employs TRBV7-2 and TRBJ2-5; 10 positions match TRBD1. V was clipped by 0 bases and J by 5 bases; unmatched bases: 6. The CDR3 loop spans 16 amino acids. Germline CDR1 reads SGHTA; CDR2 reads FQGNSA.

This clone was counted a few times. The J gene is TRBJ2-7, the V gene TRBV27; no firm D call. From germline, CDR1 is MNHEY and CDR2 SMNVEV (reference sequence). This CDR3 has 13 amino acids. V shed 0 bases and J shed 4 bases, with 7 bases lying between them. The CDR3 spells CASSLSIQYEQYF. DNA of the CDR3: TGTGCCAGCAGTTTATCGATACAGTACGAGCAGTACTTC.

The chain is built from TRBV30 and TRBJ2-5, with D possibly TRBD1 on 5 matching bases. The V gene lost 2 bases and the J gene lost 3 bases, with 10 bases spanning the gap. Germline V gives CDR1 GTSNPN, CDR2 SVGIG (reference sequence). This CDR3 is 13 amino acids long. The CDR3 spells CAWSRTSEETQYF. Written as DNA, the CDR3 is TGTGCCTGGAGTCGGACATCAGAAGAGACCCAGTACTTC.

In DNA, the CDR3 is TGTGCCAGCAGTTTTCAGGGTACCACTGAAGCTTTCTTT. Translation: CASSFQGTTEAFF. The V call is TRBV28, the J call TRBJ1-1; D perhaps matches TRBD1 (5 bases). V was shortened by 3 bases and J by 4 bases, with 9 bases between the two germline ends. Germline V gene lookup returns CDR1 MDHEN and CDR2 SYDVKM. The CDR3 has 13 amino acids.

The chain is built from TRBV10-3 and TRBJ2-5; 7 positions agree with TRBD2. Germline values: CDR1 ENHRY, CDR2 SYGVKD. This CDR3 is built from 14 residues. Trimming at V came to 11 bases and at J to 4 bases, leaving 13 bases not matched to a gene. This CDR3 is CAAWRDYPRETQYF. The CDR3 coding sequence is TGTGCCGCTTGGAGGGACTACCCAAGAGAGACCCAGTACTTC.

V gene TRBV28 combines with J gene TRBJ2-5; 8 nucleotides agree with TRBD2. After removal of 7 bases from V and 5 bases from J, the junction contained 12 bases not matched to a gene. Germline lookup yields CDR1 MDHEN and CDR2 SYDVKM. The CDR3 loop spans 15 amino acids. As DNA, the CDR3 is TGTGCCAGCAATCGGGGCGGGGGGATCTCGGAGACCCAGTACTTC. Its translation is CASNRGGGISETQYF.

The rearrangement links TRBV19 to TRBJ2-5; the D is unclear. The CDR3 has 13 amino acids. Looked up from germline, CDR1 is LNHDA and CDR2 is SQIVND (reference sequence). V was clipped by 3 bases and J by 0 bases, with 5 bases between them. The CDR3 sequence is CASSIRNQETQYF. In nucleotides, the CDR3 is TGTGCCAGTAGTATCAGGAACCAAGAGACCCAGTACTTC.

The chain joins TRBV11-1 to TRBJ1-1; D is perhaps TRBD1 (6 bases). The CDR3 has 14 amino acids. The ends were cut back, 3 bases at V and 1 base at J, with 9 bases in the middle. Germline V CDR1 and CDR2: SGHAT, FQDESV (reference sequence). This CDR3 is CASSFRGPNTEAFF. The CDR3 DNA sequence: TGTGCCAGCAGCTTCAGGGGCCCGAACACTGAAGCTTTCTTT.